The clone carrying this T cell receptor (beta chain) appeared a few times. Antigen unknown. Ipilimumab-mediated CTLA-4 blockade plus focal radiation was given to patients having chemo-refractory metastatic non-small-cell lung cancer. TCRdb's copy holds only in-frame clones and misses some; the assay was immunoSEQ multiplex PCR. The sample has approximately 77,000 clones; around 78% are singletons. These data come from a study of radiotherapy plus CTLA-4 blockade in lung cancer. Study overall: Roughly 17% of patients responded objectively, and about 32% achieved disease control.

Study-wide results and caveats: Alongside interferon-beta, early blood T cell clone dynamics were reportedly the best predictor of response. Subsequent to radiotherapy plus ipilimumab, tumor-derived TCR clones underwent expansion in blood.

The TCR originated in a human donor with non-small cell lung cancer whose response to radiotherapy plus ipilimumab could not be evaluated. Some clones in this sample may be carry-over from other donors' samples. Specimen: peripheral blood, collected from a patient treated with radiotherapy plus ipilimumab.

In DNA, the CDR3 is TGTGCCAGCAGTTTAAGGGGGACTAACTATGGCTACACCTTC. This codes for CASSLRGTNYGYTF. The chain carries TRBV27 and TRBJ1-2; D is possibly TRBD1 (6 bases). This CDR3 is built from 14 residues. Germline V gene sequence: CDR1 MNHEY, CDR2 SMNVEV (reference sequence). V was trimmed by 2 bases and J by 0 bases, leaving 7 bases between them.